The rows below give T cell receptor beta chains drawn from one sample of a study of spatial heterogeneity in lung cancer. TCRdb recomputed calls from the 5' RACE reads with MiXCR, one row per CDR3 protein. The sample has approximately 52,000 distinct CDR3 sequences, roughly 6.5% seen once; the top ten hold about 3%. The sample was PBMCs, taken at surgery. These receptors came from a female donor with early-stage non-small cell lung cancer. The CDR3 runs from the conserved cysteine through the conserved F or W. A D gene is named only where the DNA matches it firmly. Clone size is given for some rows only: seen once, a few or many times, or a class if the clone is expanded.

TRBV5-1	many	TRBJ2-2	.	TGCGCCAGCAGCTGGGGACCTACCACCGGGGAGCTGTTTTTT	CASSWGPTTGELFF
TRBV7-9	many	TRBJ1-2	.	TGTGCCAGCAGCGCCGTAGTACCTCCTACCTTTTATGGCTACACCTTC	CASSAVVPPTFYGYTF
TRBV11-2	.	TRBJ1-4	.	TGTGCCAGCAGCTACCAATGGGGAGAGGCTAATGAAAAACTGTTTTTT	CASSYQWGEANEKLFF
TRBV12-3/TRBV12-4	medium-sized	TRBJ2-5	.	TGTGCCAGCAGTTTAGCGGCAAAGGGAAAAGAGACCCAGTACTTC	CASSLAAKGKETQYF
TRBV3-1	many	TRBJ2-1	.	TGTGCCAGCAGCCAGGCTTCCCTTGAGCAGTTCTTC	CASSQASLEQFF
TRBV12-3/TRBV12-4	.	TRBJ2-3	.	TGTGCCAGCAGGGGGATAGGGGCAGATACGCAGTATTTT	CASRGIGADTQYF
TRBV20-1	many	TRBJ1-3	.	TGCAGTGCCAGACCGGGATTTCGAAACACCATATATTTT	CSARPGFRNTIYF
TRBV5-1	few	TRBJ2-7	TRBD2	TGCGCCAGCACTGACTCTAGCGGGGGAATCTACGAGCAGTACTTC	CASTDSSGGIYEQYF
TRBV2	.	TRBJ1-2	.	TGTGCCAGCAGTGCCGGGACACAATTGGGCTATGGCTACACCTTC	CASSAGTQLGYGYTF
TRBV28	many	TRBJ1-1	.	TGTGCCAGCAGTTTTACTCAGGGGATAAAAGCTTTCTTT	CASSFTQGIKAFF
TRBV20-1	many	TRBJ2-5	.	TGCAGTGCTCACGAAAACTCCCGAGAGACCCAGTACTTC	CSAHENSRETQYF
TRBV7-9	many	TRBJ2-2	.	TGTGCCAGCAGCCCCCAATATAACGGGGAGCTGTTTTTT	CASSPQYNGELFF
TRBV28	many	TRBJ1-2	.	TGTGCCAGCAGTCAGGACAGCCCAGGCGACACCTTC	CASSQDSPGDTF
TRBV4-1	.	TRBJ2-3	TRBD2	TGCGCCAGCAGCCAAACATTAGTCGCGGGGGTGAAGAGCACAGATACGCAGTATTTT	CASSQTLVAGVKSTDTQYF
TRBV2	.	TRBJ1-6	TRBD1	TGTGCCACCGGATACAGGGGGCGAAATTCACCCCTCCACTTT	CATGYRGRNSPLHF
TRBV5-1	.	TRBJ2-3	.	TGCGCCAGCAGCTTGAGTAGCAGTCGGACAGATACGCAGTATTTT	CASSLSSSRTDTQYF
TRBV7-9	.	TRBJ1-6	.	TGTGCCAGCAGCTTAAACAGGAGAGATTCACCCCTCCACTTT	CASSLNRRDSPLHF
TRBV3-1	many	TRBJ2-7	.	TGTGCCAGCAGCCAAACGGATTACGAGCAGTACTTC	CASSQTDYEQYF
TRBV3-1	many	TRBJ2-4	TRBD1	TGTGCCAGCAGGACCCGAGGCCCAGGGGGCATTCAGTACTTC	CASRTRGPGGIQYF
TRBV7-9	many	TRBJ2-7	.	TGTGCCAGCAGCTCGGGGTTAGAGCAGTACTTC	CASSSGLEQYF
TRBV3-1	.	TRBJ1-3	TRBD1	TGTGCCAGCAGCCGCGGACAGGCTGGAAACACCATATATTTT	CASSRGQAGNTIYF
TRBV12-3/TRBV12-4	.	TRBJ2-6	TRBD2	TGTGCCAGCACCATTTACCGACTAGCGGGGGAAAAGGCCAACGTCCTGACTTTC	CASTIYRLAGEKANVLTF
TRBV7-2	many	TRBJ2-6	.	TGTGCCAGCAAATTTCTCGCTGGGGCCAACGTCCTGACTTTC	CASKFLAGANVLTF
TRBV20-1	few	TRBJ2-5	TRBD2	TGCAGTTACCCCCGGGGAGGGAACCAAGAGACCCAGTACTTC	CSYPRGGNQETQYF
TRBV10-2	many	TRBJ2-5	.	TGCGCCAGCAGTGTCTTTGGGCAGAGTCCGGGGACCCAGTACTTC	CASSVFGQSPGTQYF
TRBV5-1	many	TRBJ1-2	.	TGCGCCAGCAGCTTATCGGACAGCTTCTATGGCTACACCTTC	CASSLSDSFYGYTF
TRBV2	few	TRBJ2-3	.	TGTGCCAGCAATAGCGGTTTCCCCCAGGGAGATACGCAGTATTTT	CASNSGFPQGDTQYF
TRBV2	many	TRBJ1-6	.	TGTGCCCGAAGCGGTGGCAATTCACCCCTCCACTTT	CARSGGNSPLHF
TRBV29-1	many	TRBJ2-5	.	TGCAGCGTTGGAGGGGAGACCCAGTACTTC	CSVGGETQYF
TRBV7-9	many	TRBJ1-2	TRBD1	TGTGCCAGCAGCCCCTGGACAGGAAACTATGGCTACACCTTC	CASSPWTGNYGYTF
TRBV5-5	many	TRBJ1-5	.	TGTGCCAGCAGCTTACGGGACGTGGGCAATCAGCCCCAGCATTTT	CASSLRDVGNQPQHF
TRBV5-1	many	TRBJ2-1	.	TGCGCCAGCAGCCCGGGACCTAATCTGGACAATGAGCAGTTCTTC	CASSPGPNLDNEQFF
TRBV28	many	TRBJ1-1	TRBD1	TGTGCCAGCAGTTCGCGGACAGGGAGGATGAACACTGAAGCTTTCTTT	CASSSRTGRMNTEAFF
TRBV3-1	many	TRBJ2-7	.	TGTGCCAGCAGCCAAATGTCTAGCGTCTACGAGCAGTACTTC	CASSQMSSVYEQYF
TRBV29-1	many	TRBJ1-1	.	TGCAGCGTTCCAGGGGACGGGAACACTGAAGCTTTCTTT	CSVPGDGNTEAFF
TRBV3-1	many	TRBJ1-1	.	TGTGCCAGCAGCCAAGAGGCCCGGAGGGCTTTCTTT	CASSQEARRAFF
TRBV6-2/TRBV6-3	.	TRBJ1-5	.	TGTGCCAACCCTTTGGGGGGGCAAGATAATCAGCCCCAGCATTTT	CANPLGGQDNQPQHF
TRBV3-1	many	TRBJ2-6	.	TGTGCCAGCAGCCAGCACCGCCGCGAGGGGCCCAACGTCCTGACTTTC	CASSQHRREGPNVLTF
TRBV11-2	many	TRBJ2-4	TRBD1	TGTGCCAGCAGCTCCGGGACAGGGCGGATTCAGTACTTC	CASSSGTGRIQYF
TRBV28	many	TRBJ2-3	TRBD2	TGTGCCAGCAGTTTCGGACTAGCGGTCACAGATACGCAGTATTTT	CASSFGLAVTDTQYF
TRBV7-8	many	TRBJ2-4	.	TGTGCCAGCAGATCGGGACCGGGAACCAAAAACATTCAGTACTTC	CASRSGPGTKNIQYF
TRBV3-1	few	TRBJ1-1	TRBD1	TGTGCCAGCAGCAACCGGGACAGGGGGCGCGGGACTGAAGCTTTCTTT	CASSNRDRGRGTEAFF
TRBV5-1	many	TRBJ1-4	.	TGCGCCAGCAGTTCGGACGGGTGGAATGAAAAACTGTTTTTT	CASSSDGWNEKLFF
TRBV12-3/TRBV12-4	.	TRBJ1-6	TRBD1	TGTGCCAGCAGTCAAAGGGACAGCCATAATTCACCCCTCCACTTT	CASSQRDSHNSPLHF
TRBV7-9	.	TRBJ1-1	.	TGTGCCAGCAGCTTAGTCGGTGGAGCCACTGAAGCTTTCTTT	CASSLVGGATEAFF
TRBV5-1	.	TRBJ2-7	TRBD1	TGCGCCAGCAACATACGGGCAGGGGGCGACGAGCAGTACTTC	CASNIRAGGDEQYF
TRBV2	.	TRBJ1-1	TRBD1	TGTGCCAGCAGGGACCCTCAGGGGGGTACTGAAGCTTTCTTT	CASRDPQGGTEAFF
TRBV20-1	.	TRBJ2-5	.	TGCAGTGCTAGTGCCCCCGGGGGGACCCAGTACTTC	CSASAPGGTQYF
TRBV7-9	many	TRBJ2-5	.	TGTGCCAGCAGCTACCCCTCCTGGTTCGAAGAGACCCAGTACTTC	CASSYPSWFEETQYF
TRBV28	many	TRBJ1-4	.	TGTGCCAGCAACCCATCCGTGGCTGAAAAACTGTTTTTT	CASNPSVAEKLFF
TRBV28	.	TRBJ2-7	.	TGTGCCAGCAGTTTGGCGGGACAGCTCTACGAGCAGTACTTC	CASSLAGQLYEQYF
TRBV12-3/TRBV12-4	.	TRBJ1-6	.	TGTGCCAGCAGGGGACTCATAGAGAATTCACCCCTCCACTTT	CASRGLIENSPLHF
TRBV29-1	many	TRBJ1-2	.	TGCGGGTCCGAGGGAAACTATGGCTACACCTTC	CGSEGNYGYTF
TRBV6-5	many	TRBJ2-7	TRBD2	TGTGCCAGCAGCGGGGGGTGGAACTACGAGCAGTACTTC	CASSGGWNYEQYF
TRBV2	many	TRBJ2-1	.	TGTGCCAGCAGTGTAGGCAGGGTCAATGAGCAGTTCTTC	CASSVGRVNEQFF
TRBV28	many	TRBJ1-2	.	TGTGCCAGCAGTACTCCGTCGGGCAATCTCTATGGCTACACCTTC	CASSTPSGNLYGYTF
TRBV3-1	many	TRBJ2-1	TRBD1	TGTGCCAGCAGCCAAGATCTGACAGGGAATCGTGAGCAGTTCTTC	CASSQDLTGNREQFF